One TCR beta chain is described in this entry. The CDR3 has 14 residues. The germline V and J ends were trimmed by 6 bases and 4 bases, with 15 bases remaining between them. Looked up from germline, CDR1 is MNHEY and CDR2 is SMNVEV (reference sequence). The data derive from a study of blood T cell repertoires in COVID-19. Study-level information: PBMCs, B-cell-depleted T cells, or T cells provided the cDNA or gDNA that made up the material.

The method was immunoSEQ multiplex PCR; TCRdb's version includes in-frame clones alone and lacks a portion of them. The table has approximately 230,000 clones, 70% to 90% seen once; the top ten hold roughly 6%. Seattle-derived patients entered the study during active infection and were followed longitudinally. This receptor was obtained from a woman in her twenties or thirties with COVID-19, enrolled during active disease. Sequenced material: peripheral blood. The rearrangement joins TRBV27 to TRBJ2-5, with D perhaps matching TRBD2 (5 bases). The CDR3 DNA sequence: TGTGCCAGCAGGAGCACCGGAGGAGGAGAGACCCAGTACTTC. It encodes CASRSTGGGETQYF.